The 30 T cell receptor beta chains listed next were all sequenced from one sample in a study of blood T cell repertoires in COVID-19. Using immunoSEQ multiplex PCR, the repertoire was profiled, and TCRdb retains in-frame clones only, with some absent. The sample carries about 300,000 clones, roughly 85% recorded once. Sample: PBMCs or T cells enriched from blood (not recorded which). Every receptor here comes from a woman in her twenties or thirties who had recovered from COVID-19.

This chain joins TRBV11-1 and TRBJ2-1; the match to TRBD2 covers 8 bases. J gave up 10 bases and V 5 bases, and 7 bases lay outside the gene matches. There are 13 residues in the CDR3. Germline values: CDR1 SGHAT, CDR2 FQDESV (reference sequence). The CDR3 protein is CASSPGGAYEQFF. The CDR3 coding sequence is TGTGCCAGCAGCCCCGGGGGGGCCTACGAGCAGTTCTTC. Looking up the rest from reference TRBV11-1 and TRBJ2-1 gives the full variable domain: EAEVAQSPRYKITEKSQAVAFWCDPISGHATLYWYRQILGQGPELLVQFQDESVVDDSQLPKDRFSAERLKGVDSTLKIQPAELGDSAMYLCASSPGGAYEQFFGPGTRLTVL.

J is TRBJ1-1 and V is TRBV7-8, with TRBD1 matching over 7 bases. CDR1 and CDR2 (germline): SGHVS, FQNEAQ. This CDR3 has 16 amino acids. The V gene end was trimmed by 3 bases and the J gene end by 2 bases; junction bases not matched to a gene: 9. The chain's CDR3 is CASSFLTGEVNTEAFF. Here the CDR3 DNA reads TGTGCCAGCAGCTTTCTAACAGGGGAGGTAAACACTGAAGCTTTCTTT.

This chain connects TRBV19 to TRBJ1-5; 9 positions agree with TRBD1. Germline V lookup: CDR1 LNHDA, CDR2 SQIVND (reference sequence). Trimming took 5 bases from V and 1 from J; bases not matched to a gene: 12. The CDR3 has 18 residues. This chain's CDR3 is CASSVQRQGGTSNQPQHF. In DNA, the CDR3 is TGTGCCAGTAGTGTCCAAAGACAGGGGGGGACGAGCAATCAGCCCCAGCATTTT.

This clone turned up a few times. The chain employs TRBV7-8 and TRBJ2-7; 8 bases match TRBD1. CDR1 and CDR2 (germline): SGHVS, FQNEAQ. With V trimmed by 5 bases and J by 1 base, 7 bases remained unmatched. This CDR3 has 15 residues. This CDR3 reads CASSNGQGPSYEQYF. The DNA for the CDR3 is TGTGCCAGCAGCAATGGACAGGGTCCTTCCTACGAGCAGTACTTC.

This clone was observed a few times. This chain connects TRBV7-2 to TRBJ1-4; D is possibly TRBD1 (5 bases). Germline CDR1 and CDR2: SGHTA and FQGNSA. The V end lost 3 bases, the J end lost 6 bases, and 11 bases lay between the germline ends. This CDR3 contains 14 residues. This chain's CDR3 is CASSFYQGHEKLFF. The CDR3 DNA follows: TGTGCCAGCAGCTTCTATCAGGGTCATGAAAAACTGTTTTTT.

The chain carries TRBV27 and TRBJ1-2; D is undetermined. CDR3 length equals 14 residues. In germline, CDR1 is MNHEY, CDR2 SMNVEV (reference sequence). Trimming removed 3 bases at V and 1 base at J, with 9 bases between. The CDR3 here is CASSLSLGNYGYTF. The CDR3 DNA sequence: TGTGCCAGCAGTTTGTCCCTAGGTAACTATGGCTACACCTTC.

CDR3 nucleotide sequence: TGTGCCAGCAGCGTAGACAGGGTCCAAGAGACCCAGTACTTC. This sequence encodes CASSVDRVQETQYF. The J gene is TRBJ2-5, the V gene TRBV7-8, with 7 bases identical to TRBD1. Germline-derived CDR1 and CDR2 are SGHVS and FQNEAQ. Trimming took 5 bases from V and 1 from J; bases not matched to a gene: 4. The CDR3 has 14 residues.

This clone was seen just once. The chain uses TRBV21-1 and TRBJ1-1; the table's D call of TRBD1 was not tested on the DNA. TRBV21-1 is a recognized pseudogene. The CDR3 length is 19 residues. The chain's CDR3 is CASSTLPLTGLRGNTEAFF. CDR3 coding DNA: TGTGCCAGCAGCACTCTACCGCTAACAGGGCTTAGGGGGAACACTGAAGCTTTCTTT.

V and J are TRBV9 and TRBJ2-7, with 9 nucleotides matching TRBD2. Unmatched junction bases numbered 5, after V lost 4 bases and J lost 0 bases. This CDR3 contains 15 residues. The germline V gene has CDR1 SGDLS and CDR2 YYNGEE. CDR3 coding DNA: TGTGCCAGCAGCCCCAGCGGGGGGACCTCCTACGAGCAGTACTTC. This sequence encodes CASSPSGGTSYEQYF.

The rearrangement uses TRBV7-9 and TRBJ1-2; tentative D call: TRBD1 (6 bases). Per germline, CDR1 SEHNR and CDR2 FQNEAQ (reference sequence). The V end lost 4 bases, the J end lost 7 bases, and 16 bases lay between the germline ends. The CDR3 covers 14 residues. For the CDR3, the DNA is TGTGCCAGCAGCTCGAGCGACATACAGGGTGGCTACACCTTC. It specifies CASSSSDIQGGYTF.

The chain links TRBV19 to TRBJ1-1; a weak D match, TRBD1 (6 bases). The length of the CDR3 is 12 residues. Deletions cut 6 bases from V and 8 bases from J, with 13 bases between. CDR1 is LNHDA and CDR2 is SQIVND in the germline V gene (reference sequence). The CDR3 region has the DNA TGTGCCAGTAGCTCCCGGACAGCCGAAGCTTTCTTT. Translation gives CASSSRTAEAFF.

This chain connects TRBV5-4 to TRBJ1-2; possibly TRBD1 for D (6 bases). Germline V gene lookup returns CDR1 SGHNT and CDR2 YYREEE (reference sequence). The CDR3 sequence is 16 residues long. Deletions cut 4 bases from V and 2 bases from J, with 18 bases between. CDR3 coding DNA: TGTGCCAGCAGCCCCCTCGGGTGGCAGGGGAACTATGGCTACACCTTC. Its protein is CASSPLGWQGNYGYTF. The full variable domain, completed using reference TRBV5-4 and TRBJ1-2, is ETGVTQSPTHLIKTRGQQVTLRCSSQSGHNTVSWYQQALGQGPQFIFQYYREEENGRGNFPPRFSGLQFPNYSSELNVNALELDDSALYLCASSPLGWQGNYGYTFGSGTRLTVV.

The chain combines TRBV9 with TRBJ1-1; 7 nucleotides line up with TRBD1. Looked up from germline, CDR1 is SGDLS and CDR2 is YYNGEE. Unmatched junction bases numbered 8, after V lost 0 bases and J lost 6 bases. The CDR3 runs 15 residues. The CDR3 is CASSVVVGGLAEAFF. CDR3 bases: TGTGCCAGCAGCGTAGTGGTAGGGGGCCTGGCTGAAGCTTTCTTT.

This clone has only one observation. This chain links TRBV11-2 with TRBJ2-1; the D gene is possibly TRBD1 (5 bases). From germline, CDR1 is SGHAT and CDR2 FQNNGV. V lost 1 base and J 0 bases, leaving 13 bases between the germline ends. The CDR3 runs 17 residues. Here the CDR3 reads CASSLAGLSSSYNEQFF. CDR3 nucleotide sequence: TGTGCCAGCAGCTTAGCAGGGCTATCCTCCTCCTACAATGAGCAGTTCTTC. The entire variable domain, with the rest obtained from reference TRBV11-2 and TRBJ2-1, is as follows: EAGVAQSPRYKIIEKRQSVAFWCNPISGHATLYWYQQILGQGPKLLIQFQNNGVVDDSQLPKDRFSAERLKGVDSTLKIQPAKLEDSAVYLCASSLAGLSSSYNEQFFGPGTRLTVL.

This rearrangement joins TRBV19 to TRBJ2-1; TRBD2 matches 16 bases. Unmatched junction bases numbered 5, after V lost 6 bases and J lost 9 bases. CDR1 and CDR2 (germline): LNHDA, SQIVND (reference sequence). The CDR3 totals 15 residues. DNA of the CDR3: TGTGCCAGTAGCCCGGGACTAGCGGGGGGGCCTGAGCAGTTCTTC. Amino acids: CASSPGLAGGPEQFF.

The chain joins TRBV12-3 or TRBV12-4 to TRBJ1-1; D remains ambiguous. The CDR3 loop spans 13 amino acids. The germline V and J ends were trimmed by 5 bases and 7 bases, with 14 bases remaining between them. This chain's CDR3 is CASSLHGVFEAFF. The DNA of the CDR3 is TGTGCCAGCAGTCTCCACGGGGTCTTTGAAGCTTTCTTT.

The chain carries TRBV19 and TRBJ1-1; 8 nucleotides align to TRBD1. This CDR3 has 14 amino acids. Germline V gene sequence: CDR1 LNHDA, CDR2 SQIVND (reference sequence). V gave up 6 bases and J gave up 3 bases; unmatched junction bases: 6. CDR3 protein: CASRRQGWDTEAFF. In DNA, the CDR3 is TGTGCCAGTAGACGACAGGGGTGGGACACTGAAGCTTTCTTT.

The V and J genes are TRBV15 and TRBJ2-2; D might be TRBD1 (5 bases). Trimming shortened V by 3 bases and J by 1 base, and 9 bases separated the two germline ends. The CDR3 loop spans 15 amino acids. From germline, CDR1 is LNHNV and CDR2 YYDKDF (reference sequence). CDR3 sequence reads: CATSRDTLNTGELFF. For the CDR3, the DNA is TGTGCCACCAGCAGGGACACATTGAACACCGGGGAGCTGTTTTTT.

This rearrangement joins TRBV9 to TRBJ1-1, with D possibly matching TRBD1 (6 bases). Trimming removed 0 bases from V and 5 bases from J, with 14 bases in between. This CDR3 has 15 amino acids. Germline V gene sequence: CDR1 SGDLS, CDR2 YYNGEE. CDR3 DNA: TGTGCCAGCAGCGTAGCTACGACAGGTGGGACTGAAGCTTTCTTT. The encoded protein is CASSVATTGGTEAFF.

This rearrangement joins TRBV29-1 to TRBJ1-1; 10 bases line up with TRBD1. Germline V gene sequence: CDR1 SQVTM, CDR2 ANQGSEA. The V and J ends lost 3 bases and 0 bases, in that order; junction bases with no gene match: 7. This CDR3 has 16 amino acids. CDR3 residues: CSVEGGQGRVNTEAFF. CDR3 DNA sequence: TGCAGCGTTGAGGGGGGACAGGGGCGTGTGAACACTGAAGCTTTCTTT.

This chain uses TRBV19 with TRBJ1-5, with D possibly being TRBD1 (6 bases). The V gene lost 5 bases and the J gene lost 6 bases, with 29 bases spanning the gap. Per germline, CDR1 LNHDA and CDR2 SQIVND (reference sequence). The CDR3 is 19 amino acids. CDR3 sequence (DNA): TGTGCCAGTAGTTTCGAGGGGACCGCCCCTGCCCGGACAGTTCAGCCCCAGCATTTT. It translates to CASSFEGTAPARTVQPQHF.

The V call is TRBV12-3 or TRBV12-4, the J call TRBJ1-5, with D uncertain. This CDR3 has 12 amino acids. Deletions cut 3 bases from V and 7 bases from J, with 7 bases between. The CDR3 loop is CASSLRWQPQHF. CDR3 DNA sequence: TGTGCCAGCAGTTTGCGGTGGCAGCCCCAGCATTTT.

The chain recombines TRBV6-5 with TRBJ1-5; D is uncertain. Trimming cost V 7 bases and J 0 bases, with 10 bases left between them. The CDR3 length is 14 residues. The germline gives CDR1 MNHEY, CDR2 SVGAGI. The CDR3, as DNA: TGTGCCAGCATGGCCAGGAATAGCAATCAGCCCCAGCATTTT. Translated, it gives CASMARNSNQPQHF.

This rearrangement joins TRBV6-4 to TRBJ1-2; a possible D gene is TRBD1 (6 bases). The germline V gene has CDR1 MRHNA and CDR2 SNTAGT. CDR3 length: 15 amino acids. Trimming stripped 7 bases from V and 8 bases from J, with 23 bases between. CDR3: CASTKGGAWGKGYTF. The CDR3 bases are TGTGCCAGCACGAAAGGGGGGGCGTGGGGTAAGGGCTACACCTTC.

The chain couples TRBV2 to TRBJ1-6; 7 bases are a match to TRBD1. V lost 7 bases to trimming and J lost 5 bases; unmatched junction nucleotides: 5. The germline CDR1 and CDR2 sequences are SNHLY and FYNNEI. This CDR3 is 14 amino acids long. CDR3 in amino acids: CASTTTGNNSPLHF. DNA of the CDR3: TGTGCCAGCACCACGACAGGGAATAATTCACCCCTCCACTTT.

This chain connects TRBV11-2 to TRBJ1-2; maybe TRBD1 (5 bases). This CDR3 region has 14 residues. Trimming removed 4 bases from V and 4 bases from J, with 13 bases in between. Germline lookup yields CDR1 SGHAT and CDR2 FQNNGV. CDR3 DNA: TGTGCCAGCAGCTCGGGGGGAGGGGTCTATGGCTACACCTTC. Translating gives CASSSGGGVYGYTF.

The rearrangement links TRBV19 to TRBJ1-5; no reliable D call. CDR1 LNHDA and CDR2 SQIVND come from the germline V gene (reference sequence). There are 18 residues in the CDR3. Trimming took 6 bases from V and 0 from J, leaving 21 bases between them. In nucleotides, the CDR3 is TGTGCCAGTAGGGCTATCGGAGGACGGCCTTATAGCAATCAGCCCCAGCATTTT. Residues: CASRAIGGRPYSNQPQHF.

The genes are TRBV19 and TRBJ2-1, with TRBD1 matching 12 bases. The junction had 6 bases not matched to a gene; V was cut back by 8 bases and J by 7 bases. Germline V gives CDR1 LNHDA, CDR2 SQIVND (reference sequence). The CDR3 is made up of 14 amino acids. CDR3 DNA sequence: TGTGCCAGTGGGACAGGGGGCAGAACGAATGAGCAGTTCTTC. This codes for CASGTGGRTNEQFF. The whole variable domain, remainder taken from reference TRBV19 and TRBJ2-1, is DGGITQSPKYLFRKEGQNVTLSCEQNLNHDAMYWYRQDPGQGLRLIYYSQIVNDFQKGDIAEGYSVSREKKESFPLTVTSAQKNPTAFYLCASGTGGRTNEQFFGPGTRLTVL.

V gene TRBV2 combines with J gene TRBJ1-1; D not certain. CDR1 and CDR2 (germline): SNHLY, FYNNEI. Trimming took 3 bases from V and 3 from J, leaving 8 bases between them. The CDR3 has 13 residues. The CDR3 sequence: CASSESGYTEAFF. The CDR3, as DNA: TGTGCCAGCAGTGAGTCGGGATACACTGAAGCTTTCTTT.

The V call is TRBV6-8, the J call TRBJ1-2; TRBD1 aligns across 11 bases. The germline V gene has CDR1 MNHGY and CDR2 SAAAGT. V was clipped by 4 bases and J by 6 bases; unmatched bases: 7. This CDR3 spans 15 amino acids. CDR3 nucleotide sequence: TGTGCCAGCAGTTGTCGGGACAGGGGGAAGGATGGCTACACCTTC. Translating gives CASSCRDRGKDGYTF.